Shown below are 22 T cell receptor beta chains from a single sample sequenced in a study of shared clonotypes between healthy human individuals. The data were produced by immunoSEQ multiplex PCR, yet TCRdb's version contains in-frame clones alone and is incomplete. The profile shows 2,100,000 or so clones, around 95% of them singletons. The sequenced sample was naive CD4+ T cells sorted from blood. Subset described: CD45RA+ positively selected. The receptors were gathered from a man aged 18 to 30 in good health.

V and J are TRBV5-1 and TRBJ1-2; D possibly corresponds to TRBD1 (5 bases). CDR1 and CDR2 (germline): SGHRS, YFSETQ. V was shortened by 2 bases and J by 5 bases, with 13 bases between the two germline ends. The CDR3 runs 14 residues. CDR3 loop: CASSLGAAEYGYTF. The CDR3 DNA follows: TGCGCCAGCAGCTTAGGGGCGGCTGAGTATGGCTACACCTTC.

The rearrangement links TRBV29-1 to TRBJ2-3; D is possibly TRBD1 or TRBD2 (5 bases each). V lost 5 bases and J lost 3, with 18 bases in between. This CDR3 is built from 15 residues. The germline V gene encodes CDR1 SQVTM and CDR2 ANQGSEA. The CDR3 spells CSVRGAVGETDTQYF. The CDR3 bases are TGCAGCGTTAGGGGAGCGGTGGGGGAGACAGATACGCAGTATTTT.

This chain connects TRBV6-1 to TRBJ2-1; a possible D gene is TRBD1 (6 bases). Between the trimmed V and J ends, which lost 0 bases and 1 base, there was a span of 13 bases. CDR1 and CDR2 (germline): MNHNS, SASEGT. CDR3 length: 17 amino acids. CDR3 sequence reads: CASSEAGRGFSYNEQFF. For the CDR3, the DNA is TGTGCCAGCAGTGAAGCTGGCAGGGGATTTTCCTACAATGAGCAGTTCTTC.

This sequence joins TRBV19 and TRBJ1-1, with 7 bases that match TRBD1. The trim removed 3 bases at V and 0 bases at J, leaving 13 bases unmatched. Germline values: CDR1 LNHDA, CDR2 SQIVND (reference sequence). The CDR3 covers 18 residues. The CDR3 sequence is CASSILGLGDRMNTEAFF. The CDR3, as DNA: TGTGCCAGTAGTATTCTCGGTCTTGGGGACAGAATGAACACTGAAGCTTTCTTT.

The genes are TRBV4-2 and TRBJ2-6; TRBD2 is a possible D gene (6 bases). V lost 2 bases to trimming and J lost 2 bases, with 10 bases between them. This CDR3 is 16 amino acids long. Per the germline V gene, CDR1 is LGHNA and CDR2 is YNFKEQ. DNA for the CDR3: TGTGCCAGCAGCCAACAGTCGGGGGCTGGGGCCAACGTCCTGACTTTC. Residues: CASSQQSGAGANVLTF.

The chain joins TRBV10-3 to TRBJ1-2; 7 nucleotides match TRBD1. There are 14 residues in the CDR3. V trimming: 3 bases; J trimming: 9 bases; junction bases outside the gene matches: 10. The germline CDR1 and CDR2 sequences are ENHRY and SYGVKD. The CDR3, as DNA: TGTGCCATCAGTGATTTAACCGGGACAGACCGCTACACCTTC. It is translated as CAISDLTGTDRYTF.

The chain links TRBV19 to TRBJ1-5; D is unclear. CDR1 and CDR2 from the germline V gene are LNHDA and SQIVND (reference sequence). Between the trimmed V and J ends, which lost 5 bases and 0 bases, there was a span of 11 bases. The CDR3 is 15 residues long. The CDR3 DNA follows: TGTGCCAGTAGTGATCTTGGGGATAGCAATCAGCCCCAGCATTTT. This codes for CASSDLGDSNQPQHF.

The V gene is TRBV7-9, the J gene TRBJ2-2; D possibly uses TRBD1 or TRBD2 (5 bases each). The germline CDR1 and CDR2 sequences are SEHNR and FQNEAQ (reference sequence). This CDR3 contains 15 residues. V gave up 4 bases and J gave up 7 bases, with 16 bases separating them. CDR3 in amino acids: CASSSGLGLVGELFF. The CDR3 DNA reads TGTGCCAGCAGCTCCGGACTGGGGCTGGTCGGGGAGCTGTTTTTT.

The rearrangement uses TRBV11-2 and TRBJ2-5; D might be TRBD1 or TRBD2, each matching 5 bases. The ends were cut back, 5 bases at V and 5 bases at J, with 18 bases in the middle. The CDR3 covers 15 residues. Germline values: CDR1 SGHAT, CDR2 FQNNGV. The CDR3 bases are TGTGCCAGCAGCCCGGGGACGTCGGTTCAGGAGACCCAGTACTTC. Translating gives CASSPGTSVQETQYF.

The chain joins TRBV6-4 to TRBJ2-6; D not resolved. V lost 4 bases, J lost 2 bases, and 6 bases lay in between. The CDR3 has 14 amino acids. Germline V gene data show CDR1 as MRHNA and CDR2 as SNTAGT. The CDR3 region is CASSAFTGANVLTF. CDR3 coding DNA: TGTGCCAGCAGTGCATTTACTGGGGCCAACGTCCTGACTTTC.

V usage is TRBV5-6 and J usage is TRBJ1-1; D might be TRBD1 (6 bases). Trimming removed 2 bases at V and 2 bases at J, with 10 bases between. This CDR3 spans 14 amino acids. CDR1 is SGHDT, CDR2 YYEEEE, per germline. CDR3 sequence: CASSFSGTNTEAFF. Here the CDR3 DNA reads TGTGCCAGCAGCTTCTCAGGGACAAACACTGAAGCTTTCTTT.

The V and J genes are TRBV5-1 and TRBJ2-1; 13 positions agree with TRBD2. Germline assignment: CDR1 SGHRS and CDR2 YFSETQ. The CDR3 has 14 amino acids. Trimming at V came to 7 bases and at J to 8 bases, leaving 6 bases not matched to a gene. CDR3 sequence reads: CASRGTSGVYEQFF. Written as DNA, the CDR3 is TGCGCCAGCCGGGGGACTAGCGGGGTCTATGAGCAGTTCTTC.

The chain is built from TRBV5-1 and TRBJ1-2; D perhaps matches TRBD1 (6 bases). Germline-derived CDR1 and CDR2 are SGHRS and YFSETQ. The CDR3 runs to 15 residues. The ends were cut back, 3 bases at V and 6 bases at J, with 18 bases in the middle. The DNA for the CDR3 is TGCGCCAGCAGCTGGACTCACAGGGAGAAGGATGGCTACACCTTC. Protein sequence: CASSWTHREKDGYTF.

The V gene is TRBV6-5, the J gene TRBJ1-2; D is ambiguous. Trimming took off 4 bases at V and 4 bases at J, with 10 bases between the two ends. This CDR3 is built from 13 residues. Per the germline V gene, CDR1 is MNHEY and CDR2 is SVGAGI. The CDR3 DNA follows: TGTGCCAGCAGTTCGGTGAAGGCCTATGGCTACACCTTC. It is translated as CASSSVKAYGYTF.

This clone showed up just once. The J gene is TRBJ1-6, the V gene TRBV19; 7 nucleotides align to TRBD1. Trimming at V came to 3 bases and at J to 10 bases, leaving 15 bases not matched to a gene. Germline CDR1 and CDR2: LNHDA and SQIVND (reference sequence). The CDR3 extends over 17 amino acids. DNA for the CDR3: TGTGCCAGTAGTATTCTTTCTGGGGACAGTATGAGGTCACCCCTCCACTTT. This gives the protein CASSILSGDSMRSPLHF. The full variable domain, completed using reference TRBV19 and TRBJ1-6, is DGGITQSPKYLFRKEGQNVTLSCEQNLNHDAMYWYRQDPGQGLRLIYYSQIVNDFQKGDIAEGYSVSREKKESFPLTVTSAQKNPTAFYLCASSILSGDSMRSPLHFGNGTRLTVT.

The rearrangement joins TRBV5-1 to TRBJ1-6; 7 nucleotides line up with TRBD1. This CDR3 spans 15 amino acids. The ends lost 3 bases at V and 7 bases at J; junction bases unmatched: 7. Per germline, CDR1 SGHRS and CDR2 YFSETQ. The CDR3 loop reads CASSSYTGANSPLHF. The CDR3 DNA follows: TGCGCCAGCAGCTCTTACACAGGGGCCAATTCACCCCTCCACTTT.

The J gene is TRBJ1-5, the V gene TRBV7-9, with 9 positions matching TRBD1. V gave up 4 bases and J gave up 7 bases; unmatched junction bases: 5. CDR3 length: 14 amino acids. Germline CDR1 reads SEHNR; CDR2 reads FQNEAQ (reference sequence). DNA of the CDR3: TGTGCCAGCAGCTGGGGACAGGGAAACCAGCCCCAGCATTTT. It translates to CASSWGQGNQPQHF.

The gene calls are TRBV7-3 and TRBJ1-6; 7 positions agree with TRBD1. Germline V lookup: CDR1 SGHTA, CDR2 FQGTGA. J gave up 9 bases and V 3 bases, and 11 bases lay outside the gene matches. The length of the CDR3 is 16 residues. The DNA for the CDR3 is TGTGCCAGCAGCTTGGGGCCTACAGGGGCTGGTTCACCCCTCCACTTT. Translating gives CASSLGPTGAGSPLHF.

The chain uses TRBV30 and TRBJ2-1; 9 bases fit TRBD2. CDR3 length: 12 amino acids. Germline loops: CDR1 GTSNPN, CDR2 SVGIG (reference sequence). The V and J ends lost 4 bases and 14 bases, in that order; junction bases with no gene match: 9. CDR3 bases: TGTGCCTGGAAAGTTAGCGGGAGTCATAAGTTCTTC. It yields the protein CAWKVSGSHKFF.

The J gene is TRBJ2-1, the V gene TRBV12-5; possibly TRBD2 for D (5 bases). Trimming removed 0 bases at V and 7 bases at J, with 10 bases between. Germline values: CDR1 LGHNT, CDR2 FRNRAP. CDR3 length: 14 residues. CDR3 residues: CASGLVSLANEQFF. The DNA of the CDR3 is TGTGCTAGTGGTTTGGTAAGCCTAGCAAATGAGCAGTTCTTC.

The J gene is TRBJ2-1, the V gene TRBV27, with D unclear. This CDR3 contains 13 residues. V was cut by 3 bases and J by 4 bases, with 7 bases left in between. In germline, CDR1 is MNHEY, CDR2 SMNVEV (reference sequence). The CDR3 is CASSFDNYNEQFF. CDR3 sequence (DNA): TGTGCCAGCAGTTTTGACAATTACAATGAGCAGTTCTTC.

The chain combines TRBV7-3 with TRBJ2-3; 14 nucleotides align to TRBD2. The CDR3 extends over 18 amino acids. Germline trimming cut 5 bases from V and 0 bases from J; bases unmatched to any gene: 7. Germline V gives CDR1 SGHTA, CDR2 FQGTGA. The CDR3 loop is CASSPGTSGGLSTDTQYF. CDR3 in DNA: TGTGCCAGCAGCCCCGGGACTAGCGGGGGCCTTAGCACAGATACGCAGTATTTT.